Listed here are 5 T cell receptor beta chains from one sample, sequenced in a study of T-cell memory formation after mild COVID-19. Via MiXCR, TCRdb re-called the 5' RACE reads, giving one row per CDR3 protein. The data hold about 290,000 distinct CDR3 sequences, with less than 20% observed a single time. Sequencing used PBMCs or a T cell subset sorted from them (not recorded which). Receptor source: a man aged 18-30 years who had mild COVID-19 (a few samples of this study predate the infection). Cell type and time point are not known.

This clonotype was seen only a few times. The chain uses TRBV12-3 or TRBV12-4 and TRBJ1-2, with D possibly TRBD1 on 5 matching bases. Trimming cost V 4 bases and J 4 bases, with 16 bases left between them. This CDR3 is 15 amino acids long. The CDR3, as DNA: TGTGCCAGCAGTTGGGGAATACAGGAGGCCTATGGCTACACCTTC. Protein: CASSWGIQEAYGYTF.

This sequence joins TRBV9 and TRBJ2-1; 8 bases align to TRBD2. V lost 2 bases to trimming and J lost 6 bases; unmatched junction nucleotides: 7. This CDR3 comprises 15 residues. Germline CDR1 reads SGDLS; CDR2 reads YYNGEE. CDR3 DNA sequence: TGTGCCAGCAGCGTTGGCGGGGGGCCGGTCAATGAGCAGTTCTTC. Its translation is CASSVGGGPVNEQFF.

This clonotype was detected many times. The V and J genes are TRBV29-1 and TRBJ2-1; 7 positions agree with TRBD1. CDR1 and CDR2 (germline): SQVTM, ANQGSEA. This CDR3 is 13 amino acids long. V lost 2 bases and J lost 7; bases outside the gene matches: 5. The CDR3 DNA sequence: TGCAGCGTTGAAAACCCACAGGGGAATGAGCAGTTCTTC. This sequence encodes CSVENPQGNEQFF.

CDR3 nucleotide sequence: TGTGCCAGCAGTATGGGGGCGGGACCCAACAATGAGCAGTTCTTC. Its translation: CASSMGAGPNNEQFF. This chain links TRBV12-3 or TRBV12-4 with TRBJ2-1; tentatively, D is TRBD1 or TRBD2 (6 bases each). The CDR3 totals 15 residues. Trimming shortened V by 5 bases and J by 5 bases, and 16 bases separated the two germline ends.

The chain has TRBV19 and TRBJ2-1; 7 nucleotides match TRBD1. The CDR3 sequence is 16 residues long. Germline loops: CDR1 LNHDA, CDR2 SQIVND (reference sequence). V lost 4 bases and J lost 0; bases outside the gene matches: 6. The CDR3 region is CASSNIRDSSYNEQFF. CDR3 in DNA: TGTGCCAGTAGTAATATCCGGGACAGCTCCTACAATGAGCAGTTCTTC. Using reference TRBV19 and TRBJ2-1 for the parts outside the CDR3, the full variable domain is DGGITQSPKYLFRKEGQNVTLSCEQNLNHDAMYWYRQDPGQGLRLIYYSQIVNDFQKGDIAEGYSVSREKKESFPLTVTSAQKNPTAFYLCASSNIRDSSYNEQFFGPGTRLTVL.